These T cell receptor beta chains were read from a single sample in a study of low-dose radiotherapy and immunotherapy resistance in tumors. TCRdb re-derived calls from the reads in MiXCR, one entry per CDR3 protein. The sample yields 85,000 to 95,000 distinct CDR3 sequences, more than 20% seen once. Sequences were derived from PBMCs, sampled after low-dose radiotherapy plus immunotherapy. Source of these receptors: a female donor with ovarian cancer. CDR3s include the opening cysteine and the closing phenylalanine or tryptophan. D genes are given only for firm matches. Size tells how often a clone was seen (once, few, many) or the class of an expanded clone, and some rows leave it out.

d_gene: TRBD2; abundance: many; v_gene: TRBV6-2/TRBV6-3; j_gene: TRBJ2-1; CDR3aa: CASSYVSGGNYNEQFF; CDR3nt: TGTGCCAGCAGTTACGTAAGCGGGGGTAACTACAATGAGCAGTTCTTC
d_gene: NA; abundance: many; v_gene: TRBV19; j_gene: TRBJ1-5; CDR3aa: CASELQGGNQPQHF; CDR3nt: TGTGCCAGTGAATTACAGGGTGGGAATCAGCCCCAGCATTTT
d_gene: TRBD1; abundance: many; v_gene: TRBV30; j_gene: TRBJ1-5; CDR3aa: CAWSTSGTGDQPQHF; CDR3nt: TGTGCCTGGAGTACCTCCGGGACAGGGGATCAGCCCCAGCATTTT
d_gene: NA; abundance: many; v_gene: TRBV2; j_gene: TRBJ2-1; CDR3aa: CASRDPGVPYNEQFF; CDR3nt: TGTGCCAGCAGGGACCCGGGAGTCCCCTACAATGAGCAGTTCTTC
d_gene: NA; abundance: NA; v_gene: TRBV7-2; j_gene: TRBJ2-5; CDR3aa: CASSLWGRKEETQYF; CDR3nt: TGTGCCAGCAGCTTATGGGGGCGCAAGGAGGAGACCCAGTACTTC
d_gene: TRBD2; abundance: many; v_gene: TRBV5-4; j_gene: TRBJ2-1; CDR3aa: CASSSGGGPAGFSYNEQFF; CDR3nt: TGTGCCAGCAGCTCGGGGGGGGGGCCGGCGGGTTTCTCCTACAATGAGCAGTTCTTC
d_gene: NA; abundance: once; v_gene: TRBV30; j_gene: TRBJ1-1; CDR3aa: CAWSADRLNTEAFF; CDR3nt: TGTGCCTGGAGTGCGGACAGATTGAACACTGAAGCTTTCTTT
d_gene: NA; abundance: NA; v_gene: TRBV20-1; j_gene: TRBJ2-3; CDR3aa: CSAPRPSDTQYF; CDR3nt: TGCAGTGCCCCCCGACCCTCGGATACGCAGTATTTT
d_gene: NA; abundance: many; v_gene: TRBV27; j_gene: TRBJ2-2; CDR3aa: CASKAGGGGELFF; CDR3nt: TGTGCCAGCAAAGCCGGGGGCGGGGGGGAGCTGTTTTTT
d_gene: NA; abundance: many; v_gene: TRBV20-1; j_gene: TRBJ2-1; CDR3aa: CSASPRLLLYNEQFF; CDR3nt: TGCAGTGCTAGTCCGCGGCTTCTACTTTACAATGAGCAGTTCTTC
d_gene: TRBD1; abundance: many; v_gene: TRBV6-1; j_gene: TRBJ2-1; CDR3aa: CASTSRDRGGNEQFF; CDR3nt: TGTGCCAGCACCTCGCGGGACAGGGGAGGCAATGAGCAGTTCTTC
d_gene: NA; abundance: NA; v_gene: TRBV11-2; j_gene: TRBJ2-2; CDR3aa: CASSRISGGSTGELFF; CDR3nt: TGTGCCAGCAGCCGAATTTCTGGAGGTAGCACCGGGGAGCTGTTTTTT
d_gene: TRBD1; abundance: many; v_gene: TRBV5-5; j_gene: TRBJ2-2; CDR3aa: CASSVNPGGANTGELFF; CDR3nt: TGTGCCAGCAGCGTAAACCCAGGGGGCGCGAACACCGGGGAGCTGTTTTTT
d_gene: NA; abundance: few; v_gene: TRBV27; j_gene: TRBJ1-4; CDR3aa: CASSPPTGHGEKLFF; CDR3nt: TGTGCCAGCAGTCCACCAACAGGGCACGGGGAAAAACTGTTTTTT
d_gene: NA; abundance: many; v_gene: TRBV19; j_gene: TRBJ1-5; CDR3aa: CAILPGDQPQHF; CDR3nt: TGTGCCATCCTCCCAGGGGATCAGCCCCAGCATTTT
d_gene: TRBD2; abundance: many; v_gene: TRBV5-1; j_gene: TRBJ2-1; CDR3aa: CASSPPSGDNNEQFF; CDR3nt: TGCGCCAGCAGCCCACCTAGCGGGGATAACAATGAGCAGTTCTTC
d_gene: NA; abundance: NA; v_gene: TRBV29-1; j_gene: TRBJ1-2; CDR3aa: CSAKDPFGGYTF; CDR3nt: TGCAGCGCTAAAGACCCGTTTGGTGGCTACACCTTC
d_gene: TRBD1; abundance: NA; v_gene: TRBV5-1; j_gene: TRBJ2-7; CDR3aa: CASSLDRGTGEQYF; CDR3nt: TGCGCCAGCAGCTTGGACAGGGGGACTGGCGAGCAGTACTTC
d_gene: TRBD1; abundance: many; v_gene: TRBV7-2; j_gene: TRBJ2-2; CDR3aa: CASERTGARTGELFF; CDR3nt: TGTGCCAGTGAGAGGACAGGGGCGAGGACCGGGGAGCTGTTTTTT
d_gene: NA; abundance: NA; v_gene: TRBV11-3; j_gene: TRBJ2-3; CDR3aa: CASSLDWSRATDTQYF; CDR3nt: TGTGCCAGCAGCTTAGATTGGTCTCGAGCGACAGATACGCAGTATTTT
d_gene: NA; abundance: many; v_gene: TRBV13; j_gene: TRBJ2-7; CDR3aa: CASSFGGQGAYEQYF; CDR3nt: TGTGCCAGCAGCTTCGGGGGGCAGGGGGCCTACGAGCAGTACTTC
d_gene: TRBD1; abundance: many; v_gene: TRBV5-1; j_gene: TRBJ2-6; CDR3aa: CASSWDRGSGANVLTF; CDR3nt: TGCGCCAGCAGCTGGGACAGGGGCTCTGGGGCCAACGTCCTGACTTTC
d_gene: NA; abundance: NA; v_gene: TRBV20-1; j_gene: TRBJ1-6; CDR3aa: CSARDEGGSSYNSPLHF; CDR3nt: TGCAGTGCTAGAGATGAAGGGGGTAGCTCCTATAATTCACCCCTCCACTTT
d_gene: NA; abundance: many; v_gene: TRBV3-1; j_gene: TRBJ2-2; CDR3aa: CASSQRGGQNTGELFF; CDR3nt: TGTGCCAGCAGCCAGAGGGGGGGCCAGAACACCGGGGAGCTGTTTTTT
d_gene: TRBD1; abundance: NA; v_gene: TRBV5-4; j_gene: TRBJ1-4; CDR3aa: CASSKPGGANEKLFF; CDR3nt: TGTGCCAGCAGCAAACCAGGGGGAGCTAATGAAAAACTGTTTTTT
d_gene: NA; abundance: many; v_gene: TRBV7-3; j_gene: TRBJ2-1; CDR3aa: CASSSILGVSYNEQFF; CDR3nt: TGTGCCAGCAGCTCTATTCTAGGGGTCTCCTACAATGAGCAGTTCTTC
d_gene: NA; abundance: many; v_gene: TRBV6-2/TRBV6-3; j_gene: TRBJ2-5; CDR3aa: CASSYMTEQETQYF; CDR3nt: TGTGCCAGCAGTTACATGACTGAGCAAGAGACCCAGTACTTC
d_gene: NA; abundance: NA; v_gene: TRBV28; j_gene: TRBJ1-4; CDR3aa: CASSLTGRGEKLFF; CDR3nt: TGTGCCAGCAGTCTTACAGGGAGAGGTGAAAAACTGTTTTTT
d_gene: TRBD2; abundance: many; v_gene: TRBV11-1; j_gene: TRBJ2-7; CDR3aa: CASSLRTSGTSYEQYF; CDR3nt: TGTGCCAGCAGCTTAAGGACTAGCGGGACCTCCTACGAGCAGTACTTC
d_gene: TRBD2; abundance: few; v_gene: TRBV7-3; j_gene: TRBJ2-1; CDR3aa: CASSLRREGNNEQFF; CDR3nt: TGTGCCAGCAGCTTAAGGCGGGAGGGGAACAATGAGCAGTTCTTC
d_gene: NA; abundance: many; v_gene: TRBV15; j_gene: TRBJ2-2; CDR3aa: CATSSRGAGLNTGELFF; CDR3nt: TGTGCCACCAGCAGTAGGGGAGCAGGCCTGAACACCGGGGAGCTGTTTTTT
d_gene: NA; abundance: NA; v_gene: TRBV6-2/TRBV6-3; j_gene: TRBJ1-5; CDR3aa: CASSETYSNQPQHF; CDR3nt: TGTGCCAGCAGTGAAACATATAGCAATCAGCCCCAGCATTTT
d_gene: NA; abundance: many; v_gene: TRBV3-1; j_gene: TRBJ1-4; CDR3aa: CASSQRGESEKLFF; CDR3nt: TGTGCCAGCAGCCAAAGGGGTGAATCTGAAAAACTGTTTTTT
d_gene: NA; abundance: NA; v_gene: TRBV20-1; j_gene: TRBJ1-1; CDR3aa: CSARDGHLNTEAFF; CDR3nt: TGCAGTGCTAGAGATGGACACTTAAACACTGAAGCTTTCTTT
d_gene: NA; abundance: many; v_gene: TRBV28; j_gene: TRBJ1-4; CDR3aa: CASSLTSAGARRKLFF; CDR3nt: TGTGCCAGCAGCCTGACGAGCGCGGGTGCGAGGAGGAAACTGTTTTTT
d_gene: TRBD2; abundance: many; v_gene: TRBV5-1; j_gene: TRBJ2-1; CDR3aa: CASSLEAGGFNEQFF; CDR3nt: TGCGCCAGCAGCTTGGAGGCGGGGGGGTTCAATGAGCAGTTCTTC
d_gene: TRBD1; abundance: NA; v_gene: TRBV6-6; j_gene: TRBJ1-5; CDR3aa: CASRWTGNQPQHF; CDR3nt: TGTGCCAGCAGGTGGACAGGGAATCAGCCCCAGCATTTT
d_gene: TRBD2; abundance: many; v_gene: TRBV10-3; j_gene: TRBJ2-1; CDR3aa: CAISEEISGSGNEQFF; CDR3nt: TGTGCCATCAGTGAGGAGATTAGCGGGAGCGGCAATGAGCAGTTCTTC
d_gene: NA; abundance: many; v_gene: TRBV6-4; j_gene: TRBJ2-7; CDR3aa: CASSGQVEQYF; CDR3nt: TGTGCCAGCAGCGGACAAGTCGAGCAGTACTTC
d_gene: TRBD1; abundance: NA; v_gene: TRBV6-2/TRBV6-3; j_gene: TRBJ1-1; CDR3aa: CASRLIPGQGFAFF; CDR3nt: TGTGCCAGCAGACTAATTCCGGGACAGGGATTTGCTTTCTTT
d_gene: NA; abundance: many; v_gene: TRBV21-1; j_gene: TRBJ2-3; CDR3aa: CASIVSTDTQYF; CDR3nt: TGTGCCAGCATCGTCAGCACAGATACGCAGTATTTT
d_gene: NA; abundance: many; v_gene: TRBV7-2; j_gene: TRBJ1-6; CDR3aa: CASSLSGAFGDSPLHF; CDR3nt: TGTGCCAGCAGCTTATCAGGGGCTTTTGGAGATTCACCCCTCCACTTT
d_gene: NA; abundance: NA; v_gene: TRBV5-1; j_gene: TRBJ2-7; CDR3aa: CASSLEVRSGYEQYF; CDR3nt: TGCGCCAGCAGCTTGGAGGTCCGGTCCGGCTACGAGCAGTACTTC
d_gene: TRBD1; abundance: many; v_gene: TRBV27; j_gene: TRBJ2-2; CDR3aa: CASSLRQGAPRELFF; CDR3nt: TGTGCCAGCAGTTTGCGGCAGGGGGCCCCCAGGGAGCTGTTTTTT
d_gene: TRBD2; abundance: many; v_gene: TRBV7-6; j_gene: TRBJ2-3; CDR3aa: CASSLGLAGTTDTQYF; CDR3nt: TGTGCCAGCAGCTTAGGCCTAGCGGGGACCACAGATACGCAGTATTTT
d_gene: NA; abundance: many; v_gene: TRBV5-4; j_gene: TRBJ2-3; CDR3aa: CASSPMSSRGARDTQYF; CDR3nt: TGTGCCAGCAGCCCGATGAGTTCTCGCGGGGCGAGGGATACGCAGTATTTT
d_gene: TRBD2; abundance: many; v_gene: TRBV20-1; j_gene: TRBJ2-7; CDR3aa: CSARRGASGNYEQYF; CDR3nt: TGCAGTGCTAGGAGGGGGGCTAGCGGGAACTACGAGCAGTACTTC
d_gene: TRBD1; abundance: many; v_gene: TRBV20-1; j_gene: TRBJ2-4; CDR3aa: CSALGTGVAPNIQYF; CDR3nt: TGCAGTGCGCTGGGGACAGGGGTCGCCCCAAACATTCAGTACTTC
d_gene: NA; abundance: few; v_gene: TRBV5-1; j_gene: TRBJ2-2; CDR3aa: CASSPPATQGTGELFF; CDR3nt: TGCGCCAGCAGTCCCCCCGCAACCCAAGGCACCGGGGAGCTGTTTTTT
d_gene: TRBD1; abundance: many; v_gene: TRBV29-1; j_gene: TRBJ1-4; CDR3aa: CSATTGEKLFF; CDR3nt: TGCAGCGCCACGACAGGGGAAAAACTGTTTTTT
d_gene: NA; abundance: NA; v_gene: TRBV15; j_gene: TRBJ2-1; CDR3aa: CATSRGGSGANEQFF; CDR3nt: TGTGCCACCAGCAGAGGGGGGTCTGGGGCCAATGAGCAGTTCTTC
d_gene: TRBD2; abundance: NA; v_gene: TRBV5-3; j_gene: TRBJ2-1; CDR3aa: CASSLGVGTSGYNEQFF; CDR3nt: TGTGCCAGCAGCTTAGGAGTGGGGACTAGCGGCTACAATGAGCAGTTCTTC
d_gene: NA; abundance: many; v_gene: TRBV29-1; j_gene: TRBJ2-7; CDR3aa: CSVSQGYEQYF; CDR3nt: TGCAGCGTTTCTCAGGGCTACGAGCAGTACTTC
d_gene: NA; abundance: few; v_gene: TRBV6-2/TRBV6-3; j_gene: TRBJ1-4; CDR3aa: CASSYSGEKLFF; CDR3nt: TGTGCCAGCAGTTACTCGGGAGAAAAACTGTTTTTT
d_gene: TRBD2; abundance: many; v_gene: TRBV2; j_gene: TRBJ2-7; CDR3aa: CASSPPGLAGGPYEQYF; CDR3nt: TGTGCCAGCAGTCCTCCAGGACTAGCGGGAGGGCCCTACGAGCAGTACTTC
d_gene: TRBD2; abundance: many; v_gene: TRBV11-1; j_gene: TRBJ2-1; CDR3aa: CASSLSLAGGHEQFF; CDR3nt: TGTGCCAGCAGCTTGTCACTAGCGGGAGGCCATGAGCAGTTCTTC
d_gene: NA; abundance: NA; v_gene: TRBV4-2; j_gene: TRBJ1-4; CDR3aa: CASSPLDGSGEKLFF; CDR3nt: TGTGCCAGCAGCCCCCTGGACGGGTCGGGTGAAAAACTGTTTTTT
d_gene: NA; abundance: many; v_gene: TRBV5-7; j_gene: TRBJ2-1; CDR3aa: CASSSSVGQMLGSAQNEQFF; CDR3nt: TGTGCCAGCAGCTCGTCAGTTGGACAAATGTTGGGCTCTGCTCAGAATGAGCAGTTCTTC
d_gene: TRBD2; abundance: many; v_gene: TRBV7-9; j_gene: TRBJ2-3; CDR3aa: CASSLKSSGRAFGRTDTQYF; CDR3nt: TGTGCCAGCAGCTTAAAGTCTAGCGGGAGGGCCTTCGGGCGCACAGATACGCAGTATTTT